Sequencing of this T cell receptor beta chain was carried out in a study of identical twins. Regarding the study as a whole: An excess of low generation probability was shown by twin-shared out-of-frame alpha sequences.

This clonotype has ten or more counts. Its target is unknown. Per germline, CDR1 KGHSH and CDR2 LQKENI. CDR3 size: 12 residues. The V end was cut by 6 bases, the J end by 7 bases, with 12 bases between. Every sampled donor was Caucasian and healthy. From the 5' RACE reads, TCRdb called clonotypes with MiXCR, one entry per CDR3 protein. The sample has around 510,000 distinct CDR3 sequences; approximately 15% are singletons. In addition, the sample was reused for a study of yellow fever vaccine responses in identical twins.

The sequenced material came from CD4+ T cells sorted from blood. The rearrangement joins TRBV18 to TRBJ1-1; D not resolved. The sequence came from a woman aged 18-29 years in good health. The chain's CDR3 is CASSPGRIEAFF. DNA of the CDR3: TGTGCCAGCTCTCCAGGTCGGATTGAAGCTTTCTTT. The full variable domain, its missing parts supplied by reference TRBV18 and TRBJ1-1, is NAGVMQNPRHLVRRRGQEARLRCSPMKGHSHVYWYRQLPEEGLKFMVYLQKENIIDESGMPKERFSAEFPKEGPSILRIQQVVRGDSAAYFCASSPGRIEAFFGQGTRLTVV.